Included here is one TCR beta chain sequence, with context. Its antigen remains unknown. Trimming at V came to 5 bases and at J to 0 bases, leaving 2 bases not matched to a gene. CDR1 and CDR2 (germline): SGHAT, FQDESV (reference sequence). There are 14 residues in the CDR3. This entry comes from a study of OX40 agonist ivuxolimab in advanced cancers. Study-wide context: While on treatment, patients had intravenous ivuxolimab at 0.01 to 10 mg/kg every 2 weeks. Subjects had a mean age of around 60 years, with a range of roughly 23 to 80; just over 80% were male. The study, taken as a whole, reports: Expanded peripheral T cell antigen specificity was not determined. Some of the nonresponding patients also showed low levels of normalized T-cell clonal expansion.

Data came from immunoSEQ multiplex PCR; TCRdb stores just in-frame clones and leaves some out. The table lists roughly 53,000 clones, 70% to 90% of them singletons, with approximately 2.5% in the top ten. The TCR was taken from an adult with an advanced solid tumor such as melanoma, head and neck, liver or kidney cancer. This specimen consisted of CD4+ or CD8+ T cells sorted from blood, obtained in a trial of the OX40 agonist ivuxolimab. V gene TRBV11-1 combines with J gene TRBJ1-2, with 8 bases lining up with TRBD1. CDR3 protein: CASSPGQANYGYTF. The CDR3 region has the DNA TGTGCCAGCAGCCCGGGACAGGCTAACTATGGCTACACCTTC.